These 3 T cell receptor beta chains originate from one sample sequenced in a study of blood T cell repertoires in COVID-19. Produced via immunoSEQ multiplex PCR; TCRdb's table is partial and in-frame only. The table records roughly 160,000 clones, more than 75% of them present only once. The sequencing sample was made of peripheral blood. The receptor source for this set is a man between 60 and 75 years old with COVID-19, enrolled during active disease.

This rearrangement joins TRBV19 to TRBJ1-6; 7 bases line up with TRBD1. Per the germline V gene, CDR1 is LNHDA and CDR2 is SQIVND (reference sequence). Trimming cost V 6 bases and J 9 bases; bases outside gene matches: 8. This CDR3 spans 14 amino acids. Written as DNA, the CDR3 is TGTGCCAGTAGAGGACAGGCGGGTGGTTCACCCCTCCACTTT. Translating it yields CASRGQAGGSPLHF.

This clone was detected only a few times. This sequence joins TRBV7-2 and TRBJ1-6; perhaps TRBD1 as D (5 bases). The CDR3 contains 15 residues. Germline assignment: CDR1 SGHTA and CDR2 FQGNSA. The V end lost 7 bases, the J end lost 9 bases, and 19 bases lay between the germline ends. Here the CDR3 reads CASIPGQGGSSPLHF. In DNA, the CDR3 is TGTGCCAGCATCCCGGGGCAGGGAGGCAGTTCACCCCTCCACTTT.

V usage is TRBV27 and J usage is TRBJ1-4; D possibly corresponds to TRBD1 (6 bases). The V gene's germline CDR1 is MNHEY and CDR2 SMNVEV (reference sequence). V lost 2 bases, J lost 0 bases, and 19 bases lay in between. This CDR3 spans 19 amino acids. CDR3 amino acids: CASSLAKGQKAATNEKLFF. In DNA, the CDR3 is TGTGCCAGCAGTTTAGCTAAGGGACAAAAGGCTGCAACTAATGAAAAACTGTTTTTT.